This entry lists 27 T cell receptor beta chains sequenced from one sample in a study of T cells after yellow fever vaccination (dated by TCRdb to 2018 to 2020). The library was generated by 5' RACE. These reads were obtained on an Illumina HiSeq 2500. Starting from the raw public reads, TCRdb applied fastp trimming at Q25, assembled clones with MiXCR and retained in-frame beta chains. Under each unique CDR3 protein, matching rows form one entry showing the most common genes and DNA. The table for this sample lists approximately 90,000 distinct CDR3 sequences; about 14% of them were counted only once. 20% to 25% of the sample is in the top ten clones. The sample's treatment or condition label, in plain terms: live attenuated yellow fever vaccine strain. The specimen comprised CD8+ T cells not binding an NS4B(214-222) dextramer, sorted from PBMCs, sampled approximately 20 days after the first yellow fever vaccination. The label giving this sample's cell subset or site can be read as: NS4B epitope dextramer-negative CD8 T cells. The receptors stem from a man aged 18-30 years who received the YFV17D yellow fever vaccine.

The CDR3 DNA is TGTGCCAGCAGTTTTGGCCTAGGGCGGTACAATGAGCAGTTCTTC. It specifies CASSFGLGRYNEQFF. The chain recombines TRBV27 with TRBJ2-1, with D uncertain. The germline V gene has CDR1 MNHEY and CDR2 SMNVEV (reference sequence). V lost 3 bases to trimming and J lost 4 bases, with 13 bases between them. This CDR3 contains 15 residues.

The V call is TRBV6-2 or TRBV6-3, the J call TRBJ2-5; a weak D match, TRBD1 (5 bases). The CDR3 covers 15 residues. Germline V gene sequence: CDR1 MNHEY, CDR2 SVGEGT. Trimming stripped 6 bases from V and 0 bases from J, with 14 bases between. CDR3 sequence: CASRDVDSYQETQYF. The CDR3 DNA is TGTGCCAGCAGGGACGTAGACAGCTACCAAGAGACCCAGTACTTC.

The sample holds many counts of this clonotype. V gene TRBV5-1 combines with J gene TRBJ1-5; 7 nucleotides align to TRBD1. CDR3 length equals 15 residues. V was pared by 0 bases and J by 2 bases, with 2 bases of the junction left unmatched. Looked up from germline, CDR1 is SGHRS and CDR2 is YFSETQ. For the CDR3, the DNA is TGCGCCAGCAGCTTGGGGACAGGTGGCAATCAGCCCCAGCATTTT. This codes for CASSLGTGGNQPQHF.

CDR3 loop: CASSEKPHGVIAEAFF. The CDR3 coding sequence is TGTGCCAGCAGCGAAAAGCCACATGGAGTTATCGCTGAAGCTTTCTTT. The rearrangement joins TRBV7-2 to TRBJ1-1, with D unclear. The CDR3 consists of 16 residues. Germline V CDR1 and CDR2: SGHTA, FQGNSA. Trimming removed 5 bases from V and 6 bases from J, with 22 bases in between. Based on the CDR3 plus reference TRBV7-2 and TRBJ1-1, the full variable domain is GAGVSQSPSNKVTEKGKDVELRCDPISGHTALYWYRQSLGQGLEFLIYFQGNSAPDKSGLPSDRFSAERTGGSVSTLTIQRTQQEDSAVYLCASSEKPHGVIAEAFFGQGTRLTVV.

The J gene is TRBJ2-1, the V gene TRBV4-1; D might be TRBD2 (5 bases). CDR3 length: 14 amino acids. The V end was cut by 0 bases, the J end by 9 bases, with 12 bases between. Germline lookup yields CDR1 MGHRA and CDR2 YSYEKL. The CDR3 DNA sequence: TGCGCCAGCAGCCAAGATCCGGGGTCAGCTGAGCAGTTCTTC. The encoded protein is CASSQDPGSAEQFF.

V gene TRBV28 combines with J gene TRBJ2-1, with TRBD1 matching over 8 bases. The CDR3 runs to 14 residues. V gave up 8 bases and J gave up 3 bases; unmatched junction bases: 6. Germline V gene data show CDR1 as MDHEN and CDR2 as SYDVKM. The CDR3 DNA sequence: TGTGCCAGCCGAGGACAGGGAAGCTACAATGAGCAGTTCTTC. It encodes CASRGQGSYNEQFF.

This chain links TRBV19 with TRBJ2-1; the match to TRBD2 covers 14 bases. CDR3 length equals 15 residues. The V segment lost 4 bases and the J segment 7 bases; nucleotides outside the gene matches: 3. The germline CDR1 and CDR2 sequences are LNHDA and SQIVND (reference sequence). The CDR3 DNA is TGTGCCAGTAGTAGGACTAGCGGGGGGTTAAATGAGCAGTTCTTC. Translation: CASSRTSGGLNEQFF.

This clonotype was seen repeatedly, ten times or more. The V call is TRBV12-3 or TRBV12-4, the J call TRBJ2-7, with 8 bases that match TRBD2. This CDR3 has 15 amino acids. V gave up 6 bases and J gave up 4 bases; unmatched junction bases: 11. For the CDR3, the DNA is TGTGCCAGCAGCCCGGGGGGGACTTTCGAGTACGAGCAGTACTTC. Protein sequence: CASSPGGTFEYEQYF.

The chain combines TRBV4-1 with TRBJ2-3; D remains unclear. Germline-derived CDR1 and CDR2 are MGHRA and YSYEKL. V lost 1 base to trimming and J lost 3 bases, with 8 bases between them. The CDR3 contains 14 residues. The DNA of the CDR3 is TGCGCCAGCAGCCAAGGGACCCGGACAGATACGCAGTATTTT. Residues: CASSQGTRTDTQYF.

The sample holds a few counts of this clonotype. This sequence joins TRBV20-1 and TRBJ1-2; D is unresolved. Germline V gives CDR1 DFQATT, CDR2 SNEGSKA (reference sequence). Trimming pared 2 bases from V and 6 bases from J, leaving 7 bases between. The length of the CDR3 is 11 residues. The CDR3 reads CSARTGDGYTF. The CDR3 coding sequence is TGCAGTGCTAGAACCGGGGATGGCTACACCTTC.

The V gene is TRBV4-1, the J gene TRBJ2-1; D is unresolved. V shed 3 bases and J shed 16 bases, with 19 bases lying between them. The CDR3 is 13 amino acids. The germline V gene has CDR1 MGHRA and CDR2 YSYEKL. In nucleotides, the CDR3 is TGCGCCAGCAGCCAGTTAGGTAGATCGGAGCGATTCTTC. Protein product: CASSQLGRSERFF.

This clonotype was detected many times. The rearrangement joins TRBV7-9 to TRBJ2-7, with D hard to call. CDR3 length equals 12 residues. The ends were cut back, 4 bases at V and 5 bases at J, with 9 bases in the middle. CDR1 is SEHNR and CDR2 is FQNEAQ in the germline V gene (reference sequence). In DNA form, the CDR3 reads TGTGCCAGCAGCTCAATCGGCCACGAGCAGTACTTC. Amino acids: CASSSIGHEQYF.

This clonotype has just a few counts. The V call is TRBV6-1, the J call TRBJ2-3; D ambiguous. The CDR3 has 13 amino acids. Germline CDR1 and CDR2: MNHNS and SASEGT. Trimming left V 5 bases short and J 5 bases short, with 11 bases between. The CDR3 region has the DNA TGTGCCAGCAGTCGGACGGAGAGAGATACGCAGTATTTT. Translated: CASSRTERDTQYF.

This clonotype was recorded at least ten times. The chain carries TRBV29-1 and TRBJ2-5; weak D call: TRBD1 (6 bases). There are 15 residues in the CDR3. CDR1 is SQVTM and CDR2 is ANQGSEA in the germline V gene. V lost 2 bases to trimming and J lost 0 bases, with 13 bases between them. CDR3 nucleotide sequence: TGCAGCGTTGAACGCAGGGGTATTTACCAAGAGACCCAGTACTTC. Its protein product is CSVERRGIYQETQYF.

This clonotype has only a few counts. This chain uses TRBV29-1 with TRBJ2-2; possible D gene TRBD2, 7 bases. V lost 7 bases, J lost 4 bases, and 10 bases lay in between. This CDR3 contains 12 residues. CDR1 is SQVTM, CDR2 ANQGSEA, per germline. The CDR3 reads CSARGGTGELFF. In DNA form, the CDR3 reads TGCAGCGCGAGGGGGGGCACCGGGGAGCTGTTTTTT.

This clonotype has just a few counts. The chain couples TRBV4-3 to TRBJ2-3, with D maybe TRBD1 (5 bases). The CDR3 contains 15 residues. Germline V gene data show CDR1 as LGHNA and CDR2 as YSLEER. V shed 0 bases and J shed 6 bases, with 13 bases lying between them. For the CDR3, the DNA is TGCGCCAGCAGCCAAGATTTGGAAGGGGCCGATACGCAGTATTTT. Its protein product is CASSQDLEGADTQYF.

The chain links TRBV20-1 to TRBJ1-1; no firm D call. Germline CDR1 DFQATT, CDR2 SNEGSKA (reference sequence). The CDR3 extends over 15 amino acids. The germline V and J ends were trimmed by 3 bases and 0 bases, with 14 bases remaining between them. CDR3 in amino acids: CSASALGFLNTEAFF. CDR3 DNA: TGCAGTGCTAGTGCTTTGGGGTTCTTGAACACTGAAGCTTTCTTT.

The chain couples TRBV20-1 to TRBJ2-1; TRBD2 aligns across 11 bases. V dropped 5 bases and J dropped 3; count of bases not matched to a gene: 3. This CDR3 is 14 amino acids long. Germline CDR1 is DFQATT and CDR2 is SNEGSKA (reference sequence). The CDR3: CSAAGLAVYNEQFF. The CDR3 bases are TGCAGTGCTGCGGGACTAGCGGTCTACAATGAGCAGTTCTTC.

The sample holds many counts of this clonotype. The chain uses TRBV4-2 and TRBJ2-5, with 8 bases fitting TRBD1. Trimming removed 0 bases from V and 2 bases from J; junction bases left unmatched: 5. This CDR3 comprises 16 residues. The germline V gene has CDR1 LGHNA and CDR2 YNFKEQ. CDR3 sequence (DNA): TGTGCCAGCAGCCAAGATGGACAGGGCGGACAAGAGACCCAGTACTTC. Its protein product is CASSQDGQGGQETQYF.

This clonotype was found a few times. The chain couples TRBV21-1 to TRBJ2-7; the table calls TRBD1, which could not be checked here. TRBV21-1 is noted as a pseudogene. The CDR3 length is 20 residues. CDR3 residues: CASTLKGLRDRDRALYEQYV. The CDR3 nucleotides read TGTGCCAGCACCCTTAAAGGTCTGCGAGATCGGGACAGGGCTCTCTACGAGCAGTACGTC.

The chain joins TRBV5-1 to TRBJ2-7; D gene ambiguous. CDR1 is SGHRS, CDR2 YFSETQ, per germline. CDR3 length: 14 amino acids. Between the trimmed V and J ends, which lost 4 bases and 6 bases, there was a span of 17 bases. The CDR3 bases are TGCGCCAGCAGCCCCCCGTTGGGTTCTGCCGAGCAGTACTTC. Protein product: CASSPPLGSAEQYF.

This clonotype was observed a handful of times. V gene TRBV12-3 or TRBV12-4 combines with J gene TRBJ1-5; maybe TRBD1 (5 bases). Trimming pared 4 bases from V and 0 bases from J, leaving 7 bases between. CDR3 size: 14 residues. CDR3 DNA: TGTGCCAGCAGTTGGGGGTATAGCAATCAGCCCCAGCATTTT. Its protein is CASSWGYSNQPQHF.

This clonotype has at least ten counts. The genes are TRBV5-6 and TRBJ2-1; no definite D call. Trimming removed 0 bases at V and 9 bases at J, with 4 bases between. The germline V gene encodes CDR1 SGHDT and CDR2 YYEEEE. The CDR3 extends over 11 amino acids. The CDR3 spells CASSLGGEQFF. Here the CDR3 DNA reads TGTGCCAGCAGCTTGGGCGGTGAGCAGTTCTTC.

The chain combines TRBV11-2 with TRBJ1-6; TRBD1 is a possible D gene (5 bases). The germline CDR1 and CDR2 sequences are SGHAT and FQNNGV. This CDR3 is built from 14 residues. V dropped 4 bases and J dropped 9 bases, with 13 bases sitting between them. This CDR3 is CASSSKTGGSPLHF. Written as DNA, the CDR3 is TGTGCCAGCAGCTCAAAGACTGGGGGTTCACCCCTCCACTTT. Complete variable domain (other parts from reference TRBV11-2 and TRBJ1-6): EAGVAQSPRYKIIEKRQSVAFWCNPISGHATLYWYQQILGQGPKLLIQFQNNGVVDDSQLPKDRFSAERLKGVDSTLKIQPAKLEDSAVYLCASSSKTGGSPLHFGNGTRLTVT.

This clonotype was observed a few times. This chain joins TRBV7-2 and TRBJ2-7, with no clear D. V was trimmed by 1 base and J by 6 bases, leaving 10 bases between them. CDR1 and CDR2 from the germline V gene are SGHTA and FQGNSA. This CDR3 has 13 residues. Written as DNA, the CDR3 is TGTGCCAGCAGCTTAGTAGGGTCGGGCGAGCAGTACGTC. Translated, it gives CASSLVGSGEQYV.

This clonotype came up a few times. The chain has TRBV27 and TRBJ2-3, with TRBD2 identical over 10 bases. The germline V gene encodes CDR1 MNHEY and CDR2 SMNVEV (reference sequence). Germline trimming cut 5 bases from V and 7 bases from J; bases unmatched to any gene: 15. The CDR3 has 17 residues. CDR3 residues: CASSGWDPASGGYTQYF. In DNA, the CDR3 is TGTGCCAGCAGTGGGTGGGATCCGGCTAGCGGGGGATATACGCAGTATTTT.

A few counts support this clonotype. V usage is TRBV20-1 and J usage is TRBJ2-1; D is perhaps TRBD1 (5 bases). V was trimmed by 3 bases and J by 6 bases, leaving 21 bases between them. CDR3 length: 16 residues. Germline V gene data show CDR1 as DFQATT and CDR2 as SNEGSKA (reference sequence). CDR3 sequence: CSARRSMAGWVNEQFF. Written as DNA, the CDR3 is TGCAGTGCTAGGCGGTCGATGGCAGGGTGGGTCAATGAGCAGTTCTTC.